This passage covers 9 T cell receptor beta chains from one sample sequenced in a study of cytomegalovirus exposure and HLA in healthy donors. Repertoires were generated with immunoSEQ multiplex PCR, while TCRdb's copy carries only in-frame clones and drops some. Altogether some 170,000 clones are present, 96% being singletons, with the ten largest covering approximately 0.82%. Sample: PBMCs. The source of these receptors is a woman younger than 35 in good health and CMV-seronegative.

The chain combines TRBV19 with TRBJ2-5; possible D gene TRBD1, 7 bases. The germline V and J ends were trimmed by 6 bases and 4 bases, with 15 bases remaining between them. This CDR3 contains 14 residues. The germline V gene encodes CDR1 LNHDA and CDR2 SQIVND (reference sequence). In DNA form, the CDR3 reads TGTGCCAGTAGCCCGGGGCAGGGGGGAGAGACCCAGTACTTC. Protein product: CASSPGQGGETQYF.

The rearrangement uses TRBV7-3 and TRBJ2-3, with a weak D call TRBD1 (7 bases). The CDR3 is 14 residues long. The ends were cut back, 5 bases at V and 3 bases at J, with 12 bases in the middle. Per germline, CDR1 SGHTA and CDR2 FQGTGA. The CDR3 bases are TGTGCCAGCAGCACCCAGGGGGGTACAGATACGCAGTATTTT. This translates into CASSTQGGTDTQYF.

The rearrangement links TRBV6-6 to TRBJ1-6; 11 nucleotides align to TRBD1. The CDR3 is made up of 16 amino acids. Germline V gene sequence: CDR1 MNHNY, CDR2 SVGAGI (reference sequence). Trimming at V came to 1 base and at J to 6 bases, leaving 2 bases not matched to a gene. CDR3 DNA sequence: TGTGCCAGCAGTTACTATGGGACAGGGGGTAATTCACCCCTCCACTTT. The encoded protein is CASSYYGTGGNSPLHF.

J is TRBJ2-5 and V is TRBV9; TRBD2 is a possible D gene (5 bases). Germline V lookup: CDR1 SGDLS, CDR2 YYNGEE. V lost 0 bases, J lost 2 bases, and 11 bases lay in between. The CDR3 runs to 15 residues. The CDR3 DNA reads TGTGCCAGCAGCGTAGCTGGGCGGGTTCAAGAGACCCAGTACTTC. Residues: CASSVAGRVQETQYF.

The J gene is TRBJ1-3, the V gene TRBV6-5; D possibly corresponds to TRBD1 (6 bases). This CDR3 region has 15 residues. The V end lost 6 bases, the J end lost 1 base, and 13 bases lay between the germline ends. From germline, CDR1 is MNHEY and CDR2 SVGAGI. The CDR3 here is CASRAGTSSGNTIYF. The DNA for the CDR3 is TGTGCCAGCAGGGCCGGGACATCATCTGGAAACACCATATATTTT.

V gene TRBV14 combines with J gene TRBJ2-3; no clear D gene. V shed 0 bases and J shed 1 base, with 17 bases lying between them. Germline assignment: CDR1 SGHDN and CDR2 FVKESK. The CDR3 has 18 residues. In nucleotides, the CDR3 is TGTGCCAGCAGCCAAGAATTAAGCGTGGAGTGGGGCACAGATACGCAGTATTTT. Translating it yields CASSQELSVEWGTDTQYF.

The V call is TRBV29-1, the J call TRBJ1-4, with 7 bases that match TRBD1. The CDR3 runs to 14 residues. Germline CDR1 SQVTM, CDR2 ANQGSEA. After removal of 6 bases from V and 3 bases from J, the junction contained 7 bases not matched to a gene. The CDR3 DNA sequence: TGCAGCGTGGGAACCGGGACAGCTAATGAAAAACTGTTTTTT. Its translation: CSVGTGTANEKLFF.

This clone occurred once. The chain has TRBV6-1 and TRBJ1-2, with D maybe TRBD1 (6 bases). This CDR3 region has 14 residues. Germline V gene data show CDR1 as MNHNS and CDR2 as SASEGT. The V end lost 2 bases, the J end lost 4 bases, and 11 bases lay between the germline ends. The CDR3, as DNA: TGTGCCAGCAGTGAACGGGGACAAGGCTATGGCTACACCTTC. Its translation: CASSERGQGYGYTF.

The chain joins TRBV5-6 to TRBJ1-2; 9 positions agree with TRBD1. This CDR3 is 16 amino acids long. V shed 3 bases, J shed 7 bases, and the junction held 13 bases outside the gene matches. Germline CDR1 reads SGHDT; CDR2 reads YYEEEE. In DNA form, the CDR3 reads TGTGCCAGCAGCTCAGGGACAGGGTCGATCACTGTTGGCTACACCTTC. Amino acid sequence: CASSSGTGSITVGYTF.